This T cell receptor beta chain is from a study of T cell repertoires in cytomegalovirus infection. Using its own MiXCR run on the reads, TCRdb lists one record per CDR3 protein. The sample carries approximately 320,000 distinct CDR3 sequences, over 7.5% recorded once. This clonotype was found a few times. Germline CDR1 is SGHVS and CDR2 is FQNEAQ. The CDR3 loop spans 16 amino acids. V gave up 4 bases and J gave up 0 bases, with 12 bases separating them. The rearrangement uses TRBV7-8 and TRBJ2-2; maybe TRBD1 (6 bases). The sequenced sample was PBMCs. The TCR sequence derives from a human donor in good health (CMV status not recorded). Some clones in this sample may be carry-over from other donors' samples. CDR3 amino acids: CASSSNRAPNTGELFF. The DNA for the CDR3 is TGTGCCAGCAGCTCAAACAGGGCACCGAACACCGGGGAGCTGTTTTTT.